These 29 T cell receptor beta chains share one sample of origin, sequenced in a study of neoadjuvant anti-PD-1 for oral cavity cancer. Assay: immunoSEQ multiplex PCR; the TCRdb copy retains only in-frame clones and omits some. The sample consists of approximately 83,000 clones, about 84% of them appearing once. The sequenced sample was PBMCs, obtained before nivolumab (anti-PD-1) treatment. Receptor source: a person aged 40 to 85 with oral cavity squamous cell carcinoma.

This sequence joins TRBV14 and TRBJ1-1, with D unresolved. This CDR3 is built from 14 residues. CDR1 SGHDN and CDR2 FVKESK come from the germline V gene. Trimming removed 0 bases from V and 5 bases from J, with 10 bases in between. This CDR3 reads CASSQDLRSTEAFF. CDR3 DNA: TGTGCCAGCAGCCAAGACCTTCGGTCGACTGAAGCTTTCTTT.

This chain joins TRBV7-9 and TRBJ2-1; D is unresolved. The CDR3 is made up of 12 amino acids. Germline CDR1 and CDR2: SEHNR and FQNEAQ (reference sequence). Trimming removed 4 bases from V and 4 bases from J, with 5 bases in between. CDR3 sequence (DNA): TGTGCCAGCAGCTCAGGTTACAATGAGCAGTTCTTC. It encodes CASSSGYNEQFF.

CDR3 nucleotides: TGTGCCAGCAGCCCGGGGACTAGCGGCTTGGGACTCACAGATACGCAGTATTTT. This gives the protein CASSPGTSGLGLTDTQYF. The gene calls are TRBV5-4 and TRBJ2-3, with TRBD2 matching over 11 bases. Germline values: CDR1 SGHNT, CDR2 YYREEE (reference sequence). There are 18 residues in the CDR3. With V trimmed by 4 bases and J by 2 bases, 12 bases remained unmatched.

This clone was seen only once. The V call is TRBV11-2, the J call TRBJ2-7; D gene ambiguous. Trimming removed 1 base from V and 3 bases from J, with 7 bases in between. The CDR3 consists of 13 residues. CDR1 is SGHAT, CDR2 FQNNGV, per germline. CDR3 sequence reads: CASSLGPGYEQYF. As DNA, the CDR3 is TGTGCCAGCAGCTTAGGGCCCGGCTACGAGCAGTACTTC.

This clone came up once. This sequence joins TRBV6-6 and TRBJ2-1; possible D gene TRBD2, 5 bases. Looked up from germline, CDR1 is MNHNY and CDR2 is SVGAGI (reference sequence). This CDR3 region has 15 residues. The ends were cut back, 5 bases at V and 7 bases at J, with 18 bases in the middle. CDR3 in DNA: TGTGCCAGCAGTCCTAGCCGGGCCCCGAGGAATGAGCAGTTCTTC. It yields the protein CASSPSRAPRNEQFF.

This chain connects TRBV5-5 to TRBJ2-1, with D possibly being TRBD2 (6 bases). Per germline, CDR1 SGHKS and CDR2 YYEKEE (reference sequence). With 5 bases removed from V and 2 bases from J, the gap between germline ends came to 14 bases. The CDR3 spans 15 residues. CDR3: CASSNREPPYNEQFF. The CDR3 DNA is TGTGCCAGCAGTAACCGGGAGCCCCCCTACAATGAGCAGTTCTTC.

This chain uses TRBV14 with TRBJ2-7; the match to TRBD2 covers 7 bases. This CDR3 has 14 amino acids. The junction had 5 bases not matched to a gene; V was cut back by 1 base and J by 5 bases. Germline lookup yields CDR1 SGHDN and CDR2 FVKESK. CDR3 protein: CASSQAGGLNEQYF. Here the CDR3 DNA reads TGTGCCAGCAGCCAAGCGGGAGGCCTGAACGAGCAGTACTTC.

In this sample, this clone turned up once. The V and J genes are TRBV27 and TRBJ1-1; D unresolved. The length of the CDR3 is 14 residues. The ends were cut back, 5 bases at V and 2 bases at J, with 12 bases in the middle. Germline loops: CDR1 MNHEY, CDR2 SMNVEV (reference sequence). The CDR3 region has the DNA TGTGCCAGCAGTCCCCTAGGGCTCAACACTGAAGCTTTCTTT. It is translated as CASSPLGLNTEAFF.

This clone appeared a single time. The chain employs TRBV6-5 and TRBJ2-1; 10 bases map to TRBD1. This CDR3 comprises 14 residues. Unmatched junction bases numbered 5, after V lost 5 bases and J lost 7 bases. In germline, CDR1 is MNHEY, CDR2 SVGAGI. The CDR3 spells CASSPGDRGNEQFF. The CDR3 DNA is TGTGCCAGCAGTCCAGGGGACAGGGGAAATGAGCAGTTCTTC.

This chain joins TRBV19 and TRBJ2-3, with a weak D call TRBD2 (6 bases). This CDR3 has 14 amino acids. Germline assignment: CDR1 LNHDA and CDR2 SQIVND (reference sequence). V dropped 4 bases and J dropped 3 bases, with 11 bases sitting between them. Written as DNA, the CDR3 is TGTGCCAGTAGTAGGGGCGGGATGACAGATACGCAGTATTTT. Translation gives CASSRGGMTDTQYF.

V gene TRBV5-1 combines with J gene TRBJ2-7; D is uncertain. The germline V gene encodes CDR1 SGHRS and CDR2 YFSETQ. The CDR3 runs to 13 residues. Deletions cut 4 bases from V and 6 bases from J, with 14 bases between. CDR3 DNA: TGCGCCAGCAGCCCAGTTGTGGATGGCGAGCAGTACTTC. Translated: CASSPVVDGEQYF.

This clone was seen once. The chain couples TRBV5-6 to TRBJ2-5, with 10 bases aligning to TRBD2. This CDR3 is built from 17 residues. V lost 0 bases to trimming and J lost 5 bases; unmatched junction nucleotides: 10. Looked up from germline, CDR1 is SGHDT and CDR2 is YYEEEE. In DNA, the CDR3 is TGTGCCAGCAGCTTGGGGTCCAGCGGGAGGGTAGAGGAGACCCAGTACTTC. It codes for CASSLGSSGRVEETQYF.

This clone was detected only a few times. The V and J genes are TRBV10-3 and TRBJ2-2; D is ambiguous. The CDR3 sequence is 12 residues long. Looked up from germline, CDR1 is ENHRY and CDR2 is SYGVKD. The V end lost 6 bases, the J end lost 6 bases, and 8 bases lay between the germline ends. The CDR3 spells CAIRVSAGELFF. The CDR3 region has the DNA TGTGCCATCAGGGTTTCGGCCGGGGAGCTGTTTTTT.

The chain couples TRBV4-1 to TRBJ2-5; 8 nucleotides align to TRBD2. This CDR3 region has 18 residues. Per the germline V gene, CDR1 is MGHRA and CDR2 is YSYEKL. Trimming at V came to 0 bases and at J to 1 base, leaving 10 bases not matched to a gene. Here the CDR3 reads CASSQDLSGSPLQETQYF. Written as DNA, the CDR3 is TGCGCCAGCAGCCAAGATCTCAGCGGGAGCCCACTCCAAGAGACCCAGTACTTC.

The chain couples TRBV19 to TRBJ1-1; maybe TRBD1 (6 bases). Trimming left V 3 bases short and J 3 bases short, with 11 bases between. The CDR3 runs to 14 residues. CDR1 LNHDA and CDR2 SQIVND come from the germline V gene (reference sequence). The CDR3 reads CASSMRGTHTEAFF. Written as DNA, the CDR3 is TGTGCCAGTAGTATGAGGGGGACGCACACTGAAGCTTTCTTT. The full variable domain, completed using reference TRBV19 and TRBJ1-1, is DGGITQSPKYLFRKEGQNVTLSCEQNLNHDAMYWYRQDPGQGLRLIYYSQIVNDFQKGDIAEGYSVSREKKESFPLTVTSAQKNPTAFYLCASSMRGTHTEAFFGQGTRLTVV.

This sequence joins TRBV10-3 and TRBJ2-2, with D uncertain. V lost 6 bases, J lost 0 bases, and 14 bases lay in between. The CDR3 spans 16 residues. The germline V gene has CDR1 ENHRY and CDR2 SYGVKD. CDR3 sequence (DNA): TGTGCCATCAGGCCCCGTTGGAGCGCGAACACCGGGGAGCTGTTTTTT. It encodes CAIRPRWSANTGELFF.

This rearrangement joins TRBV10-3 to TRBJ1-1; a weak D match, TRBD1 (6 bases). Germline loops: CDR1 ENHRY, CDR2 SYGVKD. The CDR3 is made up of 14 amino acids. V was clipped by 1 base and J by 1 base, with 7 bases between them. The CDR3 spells CAISELQGNTEAFF. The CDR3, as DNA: TGTGCCATCAGTGAGTTACAGGGGAACACTGAAGCTTTCTTT.

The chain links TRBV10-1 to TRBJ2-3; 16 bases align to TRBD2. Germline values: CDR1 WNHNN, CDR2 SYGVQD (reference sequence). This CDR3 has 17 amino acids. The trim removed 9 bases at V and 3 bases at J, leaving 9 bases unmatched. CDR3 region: CAREGLAGGPTTDTQYF. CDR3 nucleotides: TGCGCCAGGGAGGGACTAGCGGGAGGGCCAACGACAGATACGCAGTATTTT.

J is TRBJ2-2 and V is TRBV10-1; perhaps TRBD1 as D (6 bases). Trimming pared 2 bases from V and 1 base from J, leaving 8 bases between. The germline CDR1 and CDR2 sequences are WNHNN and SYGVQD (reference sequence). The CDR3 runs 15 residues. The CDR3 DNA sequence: TGCGCCAGCAGTGAGGGGGGCCGGAACACCGGGGAGCTGTTTTTT. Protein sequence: CASSEGGRNTGELFF.

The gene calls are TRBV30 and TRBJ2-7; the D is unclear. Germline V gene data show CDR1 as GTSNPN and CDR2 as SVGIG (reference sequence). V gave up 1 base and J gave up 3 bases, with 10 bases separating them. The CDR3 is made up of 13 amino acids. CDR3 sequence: CAWSAPVGYEQYF. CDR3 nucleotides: TGTGCCTGGAGTGCCCCCGTAGGCTACGAGCAGTACTTC.

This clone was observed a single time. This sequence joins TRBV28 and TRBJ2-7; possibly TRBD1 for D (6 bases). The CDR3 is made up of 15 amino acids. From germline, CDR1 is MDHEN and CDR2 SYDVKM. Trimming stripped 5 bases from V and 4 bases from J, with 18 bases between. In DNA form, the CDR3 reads TGTGCCAGCAGTCTTCGGGACACCGGCGGGTACGAGCAGTACTTC. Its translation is CASSLRDTGGYEQYF.

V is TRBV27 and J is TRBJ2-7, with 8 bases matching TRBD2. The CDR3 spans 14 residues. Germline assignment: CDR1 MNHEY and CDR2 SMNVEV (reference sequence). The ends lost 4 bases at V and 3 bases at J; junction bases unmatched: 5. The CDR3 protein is CASSWASGYYEQYF. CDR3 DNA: TGTGCCAGCAGTTGGGCTAGCGGGTACTACGAGCAGTACTTC.

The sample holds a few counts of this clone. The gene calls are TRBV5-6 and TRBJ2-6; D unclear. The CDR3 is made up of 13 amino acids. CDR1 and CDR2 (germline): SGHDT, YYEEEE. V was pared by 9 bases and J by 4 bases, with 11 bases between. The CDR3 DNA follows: TGTGCCACGCAGCTCGGCGGGGCCAACGTCCTGACTTTC. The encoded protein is CATQLGGANVLTF.

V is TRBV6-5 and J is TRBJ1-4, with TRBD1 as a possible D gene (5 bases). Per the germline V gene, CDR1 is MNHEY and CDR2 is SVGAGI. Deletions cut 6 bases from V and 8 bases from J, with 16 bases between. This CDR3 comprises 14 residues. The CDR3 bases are TGTGCCAGCAGCACCAGGCAGGGTCGGGAAAAACTGTTTTTT. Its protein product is CASSTRQGREKLFF.

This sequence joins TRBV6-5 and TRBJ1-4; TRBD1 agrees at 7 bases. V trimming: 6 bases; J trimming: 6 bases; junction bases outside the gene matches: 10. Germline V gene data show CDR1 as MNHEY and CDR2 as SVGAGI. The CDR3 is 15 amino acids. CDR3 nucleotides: TGTGCCAGCAGGCGACAGGGCGCGTACTATGAAAAACTGTTTTTT. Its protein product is CASRRQGAYYEKLFF.

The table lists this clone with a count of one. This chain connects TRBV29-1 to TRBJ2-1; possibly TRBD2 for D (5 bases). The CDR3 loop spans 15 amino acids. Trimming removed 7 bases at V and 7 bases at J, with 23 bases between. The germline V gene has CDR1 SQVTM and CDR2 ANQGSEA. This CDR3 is CSGEGPRGSPNEQFF. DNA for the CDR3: TGCAGCGGTGAGGGTCCCCGAGGATCCCCGAATGAGCAGTTCTTC.

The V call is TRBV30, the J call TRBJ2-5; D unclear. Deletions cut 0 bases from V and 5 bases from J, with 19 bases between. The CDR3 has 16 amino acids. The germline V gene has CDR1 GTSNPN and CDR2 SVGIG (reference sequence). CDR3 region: CAWSVAVALVGETQYF. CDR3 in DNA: TGTGCCTGGAGTGTAGCTGTAGCCCTAGTGGGCGAGACCCAGTACTTC.

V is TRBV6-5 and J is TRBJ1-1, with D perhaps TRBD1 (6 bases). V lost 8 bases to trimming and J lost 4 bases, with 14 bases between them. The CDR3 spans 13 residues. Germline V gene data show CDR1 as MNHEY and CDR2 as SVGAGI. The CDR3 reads CASLRGEGTEAFF. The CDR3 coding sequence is TGTGCCAGCCTAAGGGGGGAAGGCACTGAAGCTTTCTTT.

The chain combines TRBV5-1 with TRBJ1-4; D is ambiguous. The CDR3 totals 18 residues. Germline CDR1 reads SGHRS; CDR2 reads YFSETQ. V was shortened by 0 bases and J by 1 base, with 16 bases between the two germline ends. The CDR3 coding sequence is TGCGCCAGCAGCTTGGCTTCACAGTACCCTGTAACTAATGAAAAACTGTTTTTT. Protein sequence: CASSLASQYPVTNEKLFF.